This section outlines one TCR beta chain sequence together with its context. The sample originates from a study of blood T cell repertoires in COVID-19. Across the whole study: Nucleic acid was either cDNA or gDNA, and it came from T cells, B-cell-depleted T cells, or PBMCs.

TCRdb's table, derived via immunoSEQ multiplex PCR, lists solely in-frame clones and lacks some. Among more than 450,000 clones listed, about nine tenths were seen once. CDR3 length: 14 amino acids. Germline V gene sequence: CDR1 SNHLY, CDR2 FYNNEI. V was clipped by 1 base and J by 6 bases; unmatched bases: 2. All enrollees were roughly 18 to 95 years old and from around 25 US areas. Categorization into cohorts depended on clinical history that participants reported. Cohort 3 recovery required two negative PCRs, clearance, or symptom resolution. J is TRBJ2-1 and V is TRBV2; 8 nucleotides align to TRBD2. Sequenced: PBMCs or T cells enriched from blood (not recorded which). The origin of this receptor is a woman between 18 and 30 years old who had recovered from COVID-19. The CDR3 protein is CASSEGGTSNEQFF. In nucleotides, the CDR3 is TGTGCCAGCAGTGAAGGCGGGACTAGCAATGAGCAGTTCTTC.